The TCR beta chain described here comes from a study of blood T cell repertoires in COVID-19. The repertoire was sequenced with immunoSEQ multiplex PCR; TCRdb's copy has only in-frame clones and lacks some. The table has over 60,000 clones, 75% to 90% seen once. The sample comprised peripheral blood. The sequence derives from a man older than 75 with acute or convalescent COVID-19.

The DNA of the CDR3 is TGTGCCTGGAGCCGGACAGGGCCGTTGTGGGGCTACACCTTC. Protein product: CAWSRTGPLWGYTF. This sequence joins TRBV30 and TRBJ1-2, with TRBD1 identical over 8 bases. Trimming removed 3 bases from V and 8 bases from J; junction bases left unmatched: 11. Germline assignment: CDR1 GTSNPN and CDR2 SVGIG (reference sequence). This CDR3 is 14 amino acids long.